This TCR beta chain was captured in a study of CD8+CD57+ T cells in acquired aplastic anemia. Study findings and constraints: Patients and healthy controls showed no significant CD8+ Simpson's diversity difference.

This clonotype was seen ten or more times. As yet, its antigen is unknown. Genomic DNA constituted the template upon which TCR beta VDJ and CDR3 profiling was performed. TCRdb analysed the reads with MiXCR anew, one entry per CDR3 protein. The sample lists 450,000 to 600,000 distinct CDR3 sequences, less than 35% occurring once. Germline V gene data show CDR1 as SGDLS and CDR2 as YYNGEE. The CDR3 length is 15 residues. Trimming removed 4 bases from V and 9 bases from J, with 17 bases in between. The authors sequenced patients whose flow cytometry had shown CD8+CD57+ cell expansion. This chain links TRBV9 with TRBJ1-6, with a possible D match to TRBD1 (5 bases). The sample comprised sorted CD4+, CD8+, or CD8+CD57+ T cells (not recorded which) from PBMCs. The sequence was obtained from a human donor with aplastic anemia. CDR3 residues: CASSPGIQGGSPLHF. The DNA of the CDR3 is TGTGCCAGCAGCCCAGGAATTCAGGGAGGTTCACCCCTCCACTTT. Supplemented by reference TRBV9 and TRBJ1-6, the full variable domain reads DSGVTQTPKHLITATGQRVTLRCSPRSGDLSVYWYQQSLDQGLQFLIQYYNGEERAKGNILERFSAQQFPDLHSELNLSSLELGDSALYFCASSPGIQGGSPLHFGNGTRLTVT.